The 15 T cell receptor beta chains given below trace back to one sample, sequenced in a study of T cell clonotyping in hematopoietic cell transplantation (dated by TCRdb to the early 2020s). Library prep was done by the immunoSEQ multiplex PCR assay. TCRdb carries this immuneACCESS record with in-frame sequences only. Its versions omit some clonotypes, under half of them owing to an unresolved V gene in the studies checked, with the rest unexplained. This sample gives more than 65,000 clones in total; approximately 94% of them show up just once. Clones ranked in the top ten supply roughly 1.7% of the sample. Source material: peripheral blood mononuclear cells. These receptors were collected from a man aged 50-60 years in good health. Some clones in this sample may be carry-over from other donors' samples.

The chain's CDR3 is CASSPGTRGTGELFF. In DNA form, the CDR3 reads TGTGCCAGCAGTCCCGGGACTAGGGGCACCGGGGAGCTGTTTTTT. The chain links TRBV9 to TRBJ2-2, with 8 bases aligning to TRBD2. Looked up from germline, CDR1 is SGDLS and CDR2 is YYNGEE. This CDR3 has 15 amino acids. Trimming removed 5 bases from V and 4 bases from J; junction bases left unmatched: 7.

The rearrangement joins TRBV7-2 to TRBJ2-7, with a tentative D call TRBD1 (6 bases). Germline V gene sequence: CDR1 SGHTA, CDR2 FQGNSA. This CDR3 is 15 amino acids long. Between the trimmed V and J ends, which lost 1 base and 7 bases, there was a span of 17 bases. The CDR3 DNA follows: TGTGCCAGCAGCTTAGTCCAGGGGATACTGGGGGAGCAGTACTTC. Translated: CASSLVQGILGEQYF.

This clone was seen just once. The rearrangement links TRBV2 to TRBJ1-2; D not certain. Germline-derived CDR1 and CDR2 are SNHLY and FYNNEI. This CDR3 region has 12 residues. V was clipped by 6 bases and J by 5 bases, with 10 bases between them. DNA of the CDR3: TGTGCCAGCAGCACCCTAGATTATGGCTACACCTTC. This gives the protein CASSTLDYGYTF. Looking up the rest from reference TRBV2 and TRBJ1-2 gives the full variable domain: EPEVTQTPSHQVTQMGQEVILRCVPISNHLYFYWYRQILGQKVEFLVSFYNNEISEKSEIFDDQFSVERPDGSNFTLKIRSTKLEDSAMYFCASSTLDYGYTFGSGTRLTVV.

The V call is TRBV7-9, the J call TRBJ2-5; tentatively, D is TRBD1 or TRBD2 (6 bases each). The V end lost 2 bases, the J end lost 5 bases, and 18 bases lay between the germline ends. Germline V CDR1 and CDR2: SEHNR, FQNEAQ (reference sequence). The CDR3 totals 16 residues. CDR3 residues: CASSLPMTGSGETQYF. The CDR3 coding sequence is TGTGCCAGCAGCTTACCGATGACAGGAAGCGGGGAGACCCAGTACTTC.

This clone was seen a single time. This chain uses TRBV27 with TRBJ2-7, with TRBD2 as a possible D gene (5 bases). V was trimmed by 7 bases and J by 2 bases, leaving 15 bases between them. CDR1 MNHEY and CDR2 SMNVEV come from the germline V gene (reference sequence). This CDR3 contains 14 residues. DNA of the CDR3: TGTGCCAGCACTTACTACCCCGGGGCCTACGAGCAGTACTTC. Amino acids: CASTYYPGAYEQYF.

The CDR3 DNA reads as TGTGCCAGCAGTTTGGGAGGGCCCCCTTACGAGCAGTACTTC. This codes for CASSLGGPPYEQYF. The V call is TRBV28, the J call TRBJ2-7, with 7 bases fitting TRBD2. CDR1 and CDR2 (germline): MDHEN, SYDVKM. The CDR3 has 14 amino acids. V gave up 3 bases and J gave up 4 bases; unmatched junction bases: 6.

The chain combines TRBV6-1 with TRBJ2-7, with TRBD1 matching over 7 bases. Germline V CDR1 and CDR2: MNHNS, SASEGT. Trimming took 10 bases from V and 4 from J; bases not matched to a gene: 7. The CDR3 length is 12 residues. The CDR3 nucleotides are TGTGCCACCGGACAGGACGCATACGAGCAGTACTTC. This encodes CATGQDAYEQYF.

The chain has TRBV9 and TRBJ2-5; D unclear. CDR1 SGDLS and CDR2 YYNGEE come from the germline V gene. CDR3 size: 12 residues. Trimming left V 3 bases short and J 4 bases short, with 7 bases between. The CDR3 region has the DNA TGTGCCAGCAGCGCCCCCAGAGAGACCCAGTACTTC. Translation: CASSAPRETQYF.

The rearrangement joins TRBV5-1 to TRBJ2-7; weak D call: TRBD1 (6 bases). CDR3 length: 16 residues. V dropped 1 base and J dropped 3 bases, with 17 bases sitting between them. Germline V gene sequence: CDR1 SGHRS, CDR2 YFSETQ. CDR3 region: CASSLRSTGLIYEQYF. CDR3 coding DNA: TGCGCCAGCAGCTTGCGGTCAACAGGGTTAATCTACGAGCAGTACTTC.

The chain carries TRBV7-9 and TRBJ2-1, with D perhaps TRBD2 (6 bases). The germline V gene has CDR1 SEHNR and CDR2 FQNEAQ (reference sequence). The CDR3 loop spans 15 amino acids. Trimming left V 8 bases short and J 4 bases short, with 18 bases between. This chain's CDR3 is CASSFPGDPYNEQFF. DNA of the CDR3: TGTGCCAGCTCTTTCCCGGGAGACCCATACAATGAGCAGTTCTTC.

The chain carries TRBV5-6 and TRBJ2-7; 11 bases fit TRBD2. V was pared by 4 bases and J by 0 bases, with 6 bases of the junction left unmatched. The CDR3 length is 16 residues. Germline V CDR1 and CDR2: SGHDT, YYEEEE. The CDR3 bases are TGTGCCAGCAGCGGGAGTAGCGGGAGGGACTCCTACGAGCAGTACTTC. This codes for CASSGSSGRDSYEQYF.

V is TRBV10-2 and J is TRBJ2-7; 10 nucleotides agree with TRBD1. CDR1 and CDR2 from the germline V gene are WSHSY and SAAADI. V shed 6 bases, J shed 3 bases, and the junction held 8 bases outside the gene matches. The CDR3 totals 15 residues. CDR3 coding DNA: TGCGCCAGCAGACCGGGACAGGGGATTGGCTACGAGCAGTACTTC. Translated: CASRPGQGIGYEQYF.

J is TRBJ2-6 and V is TRBV5-8; possible D gene TRBD1, 6 bases. The CDR3 totals 14 residues. Trimming pared 10 bases from V and 5 bases from J, leaving 16 bases between. The V gene's germline CDR1 is SGHTS and CDR2 YDEGEE. CDR3 coding DNA: TGTGCCTTCGGGTGGGGGCCTAGGGCCAACGTCCTGACTTTC. The encoded protein is CAFGWGPRANVLTF. Filled out from reference TRBV5-8 and TRBJ2-6, the complete variable domain reads EAGVTQSPTHLIKTRGQQATLRCSPISGHTSVYWYQQALGLGLQFLLWYDEGEERNRGNFPPRFSGRQFPNYSSELNVNALELEDSALYLCAFGWGPRANVLTFGAGSRLTVL.

J is TRBJ1-5 and V is TRBV30; weak D call: TRBD1 (5 bases). The CDR3 length is 14 residues. Trimming removed 0 bases at V and 7 bases at J, with 13 bases between. The germline CDR1 and CDR2 sequences are GTSNPN and SVGIG (reference sequence). CDR3 bases: TGTGCCTGGAGTGTCCAGGGCTTTAGACAGCCCCAGCATTTT. Amino acid sequence: CAWSVQGFRQPQHF.

CDR3 coding DNA: TGTGCCAGCAGCTTAGCGTGGAACACTGAAGCTTTCTTT. It specifies CASSLAWNTEAFF. V gene TRBV7-2 combines with J gene TRBJ1-1; no definite D call. CDR3 length equals 13 residues. Per germline, CDR1 SGHTA and CDR2 FQGNSA. Trimming stripped 0 bases from V and 1 base from J, with 3 bases between.